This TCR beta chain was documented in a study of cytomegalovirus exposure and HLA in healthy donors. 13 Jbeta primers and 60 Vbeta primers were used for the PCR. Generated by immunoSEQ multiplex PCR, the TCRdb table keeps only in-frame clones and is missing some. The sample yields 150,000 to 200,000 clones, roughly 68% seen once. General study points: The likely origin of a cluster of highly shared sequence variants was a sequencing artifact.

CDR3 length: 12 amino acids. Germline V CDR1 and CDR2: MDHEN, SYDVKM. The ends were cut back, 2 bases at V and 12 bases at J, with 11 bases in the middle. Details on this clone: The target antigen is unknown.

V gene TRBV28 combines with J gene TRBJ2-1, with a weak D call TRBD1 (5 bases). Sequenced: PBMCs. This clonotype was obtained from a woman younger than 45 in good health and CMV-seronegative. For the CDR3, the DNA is TGTGCCAGCAGTTTAGGGCAGGGTCGGCAGTTCTTC. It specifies CASSLGQGRQFF. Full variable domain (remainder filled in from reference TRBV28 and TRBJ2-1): DVKVTQSSRYLVKRTGEKVFLECVQDMDHENMFWYRQDPGLGLRLIYFSYDVKMKEKGDIPEGYSVSREKKERFSLILESASTNQTSMYLCASSLGQGRQFFGPGTRLTVL.